The present entry profiles one TCR beta chain with its context. What it binds is not known. The source of the sample is a study of OX40 agonist ivuxolimab in advanced cancers. For the study at large: Ivuxolimab is a fully human IgG2 antibody that activates OX40 (CD134). Overall study findings and caveats: Circulating CD4+ and CD8+ T cells showed clonal expansion by week 6 at 0.1 to 3.0 mg/kg. More expanded clones were found, on average, in CD8+ than in CD4+ T cells. Among the nonresponders, some also had low normalized T-cell clonal expansion.

Repertoires were generated with immunoSEQ multiplex PCR, while TCRdb's copy carries only in-frame clones and drops some. The sample yields some 67,000 clones, roughly 90% seen once. The CDR3 has 12 residues. V dropped 4 bases and J dropped 3 bases, with 6 bases sitting between them. Looked up from germline, CDR1 is ENHRY and CDR2 is SYGVKD. The sequenced sample was CD4+ or CD8+ T cells sorted from blood, obtained in a trial of the OX40 agonist ivuxolimab. The rearrangement links TRBV10-3 to TRBJ2-5, with D hard to call. The TCR was taken from an adult with an advanced solid tumor such as melanoma, head and neck, liver or kidney cancer. CDR3 bases: TGTGCCATCAGTGGGGTTGAAGAGACCCAGTACTTC. This gives the protein CAISGVEETQYF.